A single sample is the source of the 18 T cell receptor beta chains below, sequenced in a study of Graves' ophthalmopathy and Graves' hyperthyroidism. RNA transcripts were the source from which TCR beta CDR3 regions were amplified. The first-round RT-PCR employed HTBI primers together with the Qiagen OneStep RT-PCR kit. A multiplex PCR was then performed as the second round. In TCRdb, the multiplex PCR reads were re-called with MiXCR into one record per CDR3 protein. The sample yields 900,000 to 1,200,000 distinct CDR3 sequences, about two fifths seen once. Sequenced input: peripheral blood or thyroid tissue (not recorded which). The origin of the receptors is an adult man with Graves' hyperthyroidism.

The genes are TRBV24-1 and TRBJ1-2; D gene uncertain. Germline V CDR1 and CDR2: KGHDR, SFDVKD. Trimming pared 9 bases from V and 4 bases from J, leaving 5 bases between. The CDR3 covers 10 residues. CDR3 protein: CATEPYGYTF. CDR3 DNA: TGTGCCACCGAGCCCTATGGCTACACCTTC.

This clonotype has a handful of counts. A read error may be the cause here, since a much bigger clone is one base away. The chain is built from TRBV6-5 and TRBJ1-2; D gene unclear. The germline gives CDR1 MNHEY, CDR2 SVGAGI. The CDR3 runs to 14 residues. CDR3 DNA: TGTGCCGGCAGTTACTCCTATTCTAACTATGGCTACACCTTC. Its translation: CAGSYSYSNYGYTF.

V is TRBV29-1 and J is TRBJ1-2; 8 bases align to TRBD1. V dropped 8 bases and J dropped 7; count of bases not matched to a gene: 6. CDR1 and CDR2 from the germline V gene are SQVTM and ANQGSEA. The length of the CDR3 is 11 residues. CDR3 sequence reads: CSLAGGTGYTF. The DNA of the CDR3 is TGCAGCTTAGCAGGGGGCACTGGCTACACCTTC.

The V gene is TRBV25-1, the J gene TRBJ1-2; tentatively, D is TRBD1 (6 bases). The CDR3 runs to 16 residues. The V end was cut by 6 bases, the J end by 0 bases, with 17 bases between. Germline CDR1 is MGHDK and CDR2 is SYGVNS. CDR3 loop: CASRFEGGESNYGYTF. The DNA of the CDR3 is TGTGCCAGCAGGTTTGAGGGGGGAGAGTCTAACTATGGCTACACCTTC.

This clonotype turned up a few times. The chain employs TRBV2 and TRBJ2-5, with a possible D match to TRBD1 (5 bases). CDR1 is SNHLY, CDR2 FYNNEI, per germline. Trimming stripped 11 bases from V and 5 bases from J, with 15 bases between. The CDR3 totals 12 residues. DNA for the CDR3: TGTGCCTGGAATCAAGGGGCGGAGACCCAGTACTTC. Its protein product is CAWNQGAETQYF. Filled out from reference TRBV2 and TRBJ2-5, the complete variable domain reads EPEVTQTPSHQVTQMGQEVILRCVPISNHLYFYWYRQILGQKVEFLVSFYNNEISEKSEIFDDQFSVERPDGSNFTLKIRSTKLEDSAMYFCAWNQGAETQYFGPGTRLLVL.

The chain recombines TRBV25-1 with TRBJ1-2; 8 bases are a match to TRBD1. The V gene's germline CDR1 is MGHDK and CDR2 SYGVNS. V lost 9 bases and J lost 6; bases outside the gene matches: 6. This CDR3 is built from 12 residues. The CDR3: CASEDRGNGYTF. In nucleotides, the CDR3 is TGTGCCAGTGAAGACAGGGGAAATGGCTACACCTTC.

This clonotype occurred many times. In DNA form, the CDR3 reads TGTGCCAGTAGTGACTTGGGACGGAGCCAAGAGACCCAGTACTTC. This gives the protein CASSDLGRSQETQYF. The genes are TRBV19 and TRBJ2-5; D is possibly TRBD1 or TRBD2 (5 bases each). V shed 5 bases and J shed 1 base, with 14 bases lying between them. There are 15 residues in the CDR3. In germline, CDR1 is LNHDA, CDR2 SQIVND (reference sequence).

The sample holds many counts of this clonotype. The rearrangement uses TRBV12-3 or TRBV12-4 and TRBJ1-1; the match to TRBD1 covers 7 bases. J was trimmed by 5 bases and V by 6 bases; bases with no gene match: 9. The CDR3 extends over 14 amino acids. The CDR3 sequence is CASSQGERRTEAFF. The CDR3 DNA follows: TGTGCCAGCAGCCAGGGGGAGCGCAGGACTGAAGCTTTCTTT.

In this sample, this clonotype turned up many times. This rearrangement joins TRBV7-9 to TRBJ1-3; D not certain. The CDR3 is made up of 16 amino acids. Germline assignment: CDR1 SEHNR and CDR2 FQNEAQ (reference sequence). V lost 7 bases and J lost 0, with 16 bases in between. The CDR3 DNA reads TGTGCCAGCACCTTCAGCTTACTTGTCTCTGGAAACACCATATATTTT. It translates to CASTFSLLVSGNTIYF.

This clonotype was counted ten times or more. At one of its ends the junction is not consistent with the germline gene, which may arise from a read error. V and J are TRBV7-9 and TRBJ1-4; D call uncertain. The CDR3 loop spans 11 amino acids. The germline gives CDR1 SEHNR, CDR2 FQNEAQ (reference sequence). CDR3 coding DNA: TGTGCCAGCAGCTTAGGAACATCCCCACTTTTT. This codes for CASSLGTSPLF.

This chain connects TRBV11-2 to TRBJ1-1; a possible D gene is TRBD1 (6 bases). Trimming took 8 bases from V and 5 from J, leaving 24 bases between them. The length of the CDR3 is 16 residues. CDR1 and CDR2 (germline): SGHAT, FQNNGV. CDR3 nucleotides: TGTGCCAGCCAGAGTCCGCCTCTCAGGGGTGTTACTGAAGCTTTCTTT. This sequence encodes CASQSPPLRGVTEAFF.

This clonotype was seen more than once but under ten times. The chain uses TRBV6-5 and TRBJ1-1; D gene ambiguous. V lost 3 bases and J lost 3, with 8 bases in between. Germline lookup yields CDR1 MNHEY and CDR2 SVGAGI. CDR3 length: 13 residues. For the CDR3, the DNA is TGTGCCAGCAGTTATTCCAAATACACTGAAGCTTTCTTT. This sequence encodes CASSYSKYTEAFF.

Many counts were recorded for this clonotype. The V and J genes are TRBV2 and TRBJ2-7; the D gene is possibly TRBD1 (6 bases). This CDR3 spans 13 amino acids. The germline V and J ends were trimmed by 7 bases and 3 bases, with 13 bases remaining between them. The germline V gene has CDR1 SNHLY and CDR2 FYNNEI. The CDR3 region has the DNA TGTGCCAGCATTGGGACAACTGTCTACGAGCAGTACTTC. Protein: CASIGTTVYEQYF.

With regard to this clonotype: At one end the junction does not follow the germline gene, possibly because of a read error. This chain links TRBV5-1 with TRBJ1-2, with a possible D match to TRBD1 (5 bases). This CDR3 is 12 amino acids long. The germline V gene encodes CDR1 SGHRS and CDR2 YFSETQ. CDR3 in amino acids: CASSPGLRGYTF. The CDR3 bases are TGCGCCAGCAGCCCGGGGCTTCGGGGATACACTTTC.

Comment on this clonotype: Just one base apart from a much larger clone, this may be a read error. This chain joins TRBV14 and TRBJ1-1; D call uncertain. Germline CDR1 is SGHDN and CDR2 is FVKESK. This CDR3 has 11 amino acids. CDR3 amino acids: CVSSHATEAFF. In DNA, the CDR3 is TGTGTCAGCAGCCATGCCACTGAAGCTTTCTTT.

The chain combines TRBV29-1 with TRBJ1-1, with 8 bases identical to TRBD1. Germline CDR1 reads SQVTM; CDR2 reads ANQGSEA. V shed 8 bases, J shed 4 bases, and the junction held 12 bases outside the gene matches. The length of the CDR3 is 14 residues. CDR3 sequence (DNA): TGCAGCACCCTTGGGGGGCAGGGGGCCACTGAAGCTTTCTTT. This sequence encodes CSTLGGQGATEAFF.

This clonotype has ten or more counts. The V call is TRBV2, the J call TRBJ1-1; D ambiguous. Germline CDR1 and CDR2: SNHLY and FYNNEI. The CDR3 is made up of 11 amino acids. The germline V and J ends were trimmed by 7 bases and 6 bases, with 9 bases remaining between them. CDR3 loop: CASIRISEAFF. CDR3 in DNA: TGTGCCAGCATAAGGATTTCTGAAGCTTTCTTT.

The rearrangement uses TRBV7-9 and TRBJ2-2; D is unclear. Between the trimmed V and J ends, which lost 5 bases and 0 bases, there was a span of 19 bases. CDR1 SEHNR and CDR2 FQNEAQ come from the germline V gene (reference sequence). This CDR3 contains 18 residues. CDR3 nucleotide sequence: TGTGCCAGCAGCCAAGATCGAGGAATAGCTTCGAACACCGGGGAGCTGTTTTTT. This codes for CASSQDRGIASNTGELFF.